The 24 T cell receptor beta chains below come from one sample, sequenced in a study of blood T cell repertoires in COVID-19. Assay: immunoSEQ multiplex PCR; the TCRdb copy retains only in-frame clones and omits some. The sample includes about 670,000 clones, 80% to 90% of them seen just once. The material sequenced was peripheral blood. Every receptor here comes from a woman under 30 with acute or convalescent COVID-19.

The chain's CDR3 is CASSPRTGGAYGYTF. The CDR3 DNA sequence: TGTGCCAGCAGCCCCCGAACAGGGGGCGCCTATGGCTACACCTTC. The chain joins TRBV5-4 to TRBJ1-2; TRBD1 matches 9 bases. The CDR3 loop spans 15 amino acids. In germline, CDR1 is SGHNT, CDR2 YYREEE (reference sequence). The ends lost 4 bases at V and 4 bases at J; junction bases unmatched: 8.

The CDR3 is CASTAGGRNTEAFF. The DNA of the CDR3 is TGTGCCAGCACCGCGGGGGGAAGAAACACTGAAGCTTTCTTT. This rearrangement joins TRBV19 to TRBJ1-1; a weak D match, TRBD1 (5 bases). The CDR3 sequence is 14 residues long. The V gene's germline CDR1 is LNHDA and CDR2 SQIVND (reference sequence). V gave up 9 bases and J gave up 2 bases, with 16 bases separating them.

This chain uses TRBV7-9 with TRBJ2-7; 7 bases match TRBD1. The CDR3 runs 16 residues. With 3 bases clipped from V and 2 bases from J, the junction kept 10 bases outside the gene matches. CDR1 and CDR2 from the germline V gene are SEHNR and FQNEAQ (reference sequence). CDR3 in DNA: TGTGCCAGCAGCTTTGAGCACGGGGACAGAGCCTACGAGCAGTACTTC. It translates to CASSFEHGDRAYEQYF.

V gene TRBV9 combines with J gene TRBJ1-1, with D perhaps matching TRBD1 (5 bases). Trimming removed 0 bases from V and 4 bases from J, with 13 bases in between. Germline V gives CDR1 SGDLS, CDR2 YYNGEE. The CDR3 has 15 residues. CDR3 sequence (DNA): TGTGCCAGCAGCGTAGCTTGGGGCGGGGGCACTGAAGCTTTCTTT. The encoded protein is CASSVAWGGGTEAFF.

This chain links TRBV29-1 with TRBJ1-1; D call uncertain. Trimming removed 2 bases at V and 1 base at J, with 11 bases between. Germline-derived CDR1 and CDR2 are SQVTM and ANQGSEA. This CDR3 contains 14 residues. The CDR3 here is CSVEPQAWNTEAFF. CDR3 DNA: TGCAGCGTTGAACCCCAGGCATGGAACACTGAAGCTTTCTTT.

The count of this clone is one. The chain has TRBV6-6 and TRBJ2-1; D perhaps matches TRBD2 (6 bases). Germline CDR1 and CDR2: MNHNY and SVGAGI (reference sequence). Trimming took off 7 bases at V and 8 bases at J, with 9 bases between the two ends. The CDR3 consists of 11 residues. Written as DNA, the CDR3 is TGTGCCAGCACCTTAGCGGATGAGCAGTTCTTC. Translation: CASTLADEQFF.

The rearrangement links TRBV6-5 to TRBJ1-5; D is ambiguous. Germline V CDR1 and CDR2: MNHEY, SVGAGI. The CDR3 extends over 15 amino acids. The V end lost 0 bases, the J end lost 2 bases, and 8 bases lay between the germline ends. The CDR3 coding sequence is TGTGCCAGCAGTTACTCGAGTGTAGGCAATCAGCCCCAGCATTTT. Its protein product is CASSYSSVGNQPQHF.

V usage is TRBV5-1 and J usage is TRBJ2-7, with a possible D match to TRBD1 (5 bases). This CDR3 contains 13 residues. Looked up from germline, CDR1 is SGHRS and CDR2 is YFSETQ. Trimming removed 4 bases at V and 1 base at J, with 9 bases between. The CDR3 loop reads CASSGDSSYEQYF. In nucleotides, the CDR3 is TGCGCCAGCAGCGGTGACAGTTCCTACGAGCAGTACTTC.

The rearrangement links TRBV6-1 to TRBJ1-6; D is ambiguous. The CDR3 is made up of 15 amino acids. The germline CDR1 and CDR2 sequences are MNHNS and SASEGT. V gave up 2 bases and J gave up 7 bases, with 12 bases separating them. Here the CDR3 DNA reads TGTGCCAGCAGTGAATTGGGGAGGAGAAATTCACCCCTCCACTTT. This gives the protein CASSELGRRNSPLHF.

The chain couples TRBV3-1 (or the pseudogene TRBV3-2) to TRBJ1-4; the D is unclear. V was pared by 5 bases and J by 8 bases, with 18 bases between. Germline CDR1 and CDR2: LGHDT and YNNKEL (reference sequence). The CDR3 length is 15 residues. CDR3 nucleotide sequence: TGTGCCAGCAGCTCGAGGCGTCAGGAGGACGAAAAACTGTTTTTT. It is translated as CASSSRRQEDEKLFF.

J is TRBJ2-3 and V is TRBV5-8; 8 bases fit TRBD2. The junction had 6 bases not matched to a gene; V was cut back by 0 bases and J by 0 bases. Per the germline V gene, CDR1 is SGHTS and CDR2 is YDEGEE. The CDR3 contains 17 residues. CDR3 nucleotides: TGTGCCAGCAGCTTGGCCATCCTAGCGGGTAGCACAGATACGCAGTATTTT. This encodes CASSLAILAGSTDTQYF.

The chain uses TRBV30 and TRBJ2-3; 11 bases map to TRBD2. This CDR3 has 18 residues. Germline loops: CDR1 GTSNPN, CDR2 SVGIG (reference sequence). J gave up 4 bases and V 0 bases, and 12 bases lay outside the gene matches. Here the CDR3 DNA reads TGTGCCTGGAGTGTACAGAGCCTAGCGGGGGGCCGGTCAGATACGCAGTATTTT. Translation gives CAWSVQSLAGGRSDTQYF.

This CDR3 reads CASGLASGGYNEQFF. CDR3 bases: TGTGCTAGTGGTTTGGCTAGCGGGGGGTACAATGAGCAGTTCTTC. The gene calls are TRBV12-5 and TRBJ2-1; 11 bases are a match to TRBD2. Germline V gene lookup returns CDR1 LGHNT and CDR2 FRNRAP. The CDR3 has 15 residues. Germline trimming cut 1 base from V and 4 bases from J; bases unmatched to any gene: 0.

This chain uses TRBV19 with TRBJ1-1, with a possible D match to TRBD1 (5 bases). CDR3 length equals 15 residues. Germline V gives CDR1 LNHDA, CDR2 SQIVND (reference sequence). V was clipped by 6 bases and J by 2 bases, with 16 bases between them. CDR3 bases: TGTGCCAGTAGAATTGGCGGGGGACCTAACACTGAAGCTTTCTTT. Translating it yields CASRIGGGPNTEAFF.

The gene calls are TRBV5-1 and TRBJ2-1; no definite D call. In germline, CDR1 is SGHRS, CDR2 YFSETQ. The CDR3 is 12 amino acids. The germline V and J ends were trimmed by 2 bases and 10 bases, with 10 bases remaining between them. In nucleotides, the CDR3 is TGCGCCAGCAGCTTTCCCGGGTTCGAGCAGTTCTTC. Amino acids: CASSFPGFEQFF. The complete variable domain, with remaining parts taken from reference TRBV5-1 and TRBJ2-1, reads KAGVTQTPRYLIKTRGQQVTLSCSPISGHRSVSWYQQTPGQGLQFLFEYFSETQRNKGNFPGRFSGRQFSNSRSEMNVSTLELGDSALYLCASSFPGFEQFFGPGTRLTVL.

J is TRBJ1-2 and V is TRBV25-1, with a weak D call TRBD1 (6 bases). The CDR3 loop spans 17 amino acids. V lost 3 bases and J 6 bases, leaving 23 bases between the germline ends. The germline CDR1 and CDR2 sequences are MGHDK and SYGVNS. CDR3 nucleotide sequence: TGTGCCAGCAGTGATACCAGCGGGGGGGGCGGAAATGATGGCTACACCTTC. Encoded protein: CASSDTSGGGGNDGYTF.

The chain links TRBV2 to TRBJ2-7, with unresolved D. The CDR3 covers 11 residues. From germline, CDR1 is SNHLY and CDR2 FYNNEI. The V and J ends lost 7 bases and 3 bases respectively, with 7 bases between them. This CDR3 is CASILYYEQYF. DNA for the CDR3: TGTGCCAGCATTCTGTACTACGAGCAGTACTTC.

Regarding this clone: At the DNA level, this CDR3 is encoded by other sequences in the same sample as well. The rearrangement joins TRBV27 to TRBJ2-7, with D possibly being TRBD2 (7 bases). There are 14 residues in the CDR3. V lost 3 bases, J lost 2 bases, and 11 bases lay in between. Looked up from germline, CDR1 is MNHEY and CDR2 is SMNVEV (reference sequence). DNA of the CDR3: TGTGCCAGCAGTTTGACGGGGGGCACCTACGAGCAGTACTTC. It yields the protein CASSLTGGTYEQYF.

A note on this clone: Additional DNA sequences in this sample encode the identical CDR3. This chain connects TRBV10-3 to TRBJ1-2; D unclear. This CDR3 comprises 15 residues. Per germline, CDR1 ENHRY and CDR2 SYGVKD. V was cut by 0 bases and J by 0 bases, with 8 bases left in between. CDR3 DNA sequence: TGTGCCATCAGTGAGTCTAAGTTAGCTAACTATGGCTACACCTTC. Translated: CAISESKLANYGYTF.

This rearrangement joins TRBV6-2 or TRBV6-3 to TRBJ1-6; 9 nucleotides line up with TRBD1. The CDR3 consists of 18 residues. Germline assignment: CDR1 MNHEY and CDR2 SVGEGT. V trimming: 2 bases; J trimming: 4 bases; junction bases outside the gene matches: 9. The CDR3 DNA is TGTGCCAGCAGTTACGGGACAGGGAGGAATTTATATAATTCACCCCTCCACTTT. Its protein product is CASSYGTGRNLYNSPLHF.

V is TRBV6-6 and J is TRBJ2-1; TRBD1 agrees at 11 bases. CDR1 is MNHNY, CDR2 SVGAGI, per germline (reference sequence). CDR3 length: 15 amino acids. Germline trimming cut 6 bases from V and 3 bases from J; bases unmatched to any gene: 4. CDR3 protein: CASSPGTGGYNEQFF. The CDR3, as DNA: TGTGCCAGCAGCCCCGGGACAGGGGGCTACAATGAGCAGTTCTTC.

This clone was counted a single time. The rearrangement links TRBV14 to TRBJ1-5; no reliable D call. V dropped 3 bases and J dropped 6 bases, with 15 bases sitting between them. The CDR3 is 15 amino acids. CDR1 is SGHDN and CDR2 is FVKESK in the germline V gene. CDR3 region: CASSHPRGRGQPQHF. The CDR3 DNA is TGTGCCAGCAGCCATCCTCGGGGAAGAGGTCAGCCCCAGCATTTT.

The chain combines TRBV6-4 with TRBJ2-3; possible D gene TRBD1, 5 bases. The CDR3 consists of 15 residues. In germline, CDR1 is MRHNA, CDR2 SNTAGT. The ends were cut back, 3 bases at V and 1 base at J, with 11 bases in the middle. The CDR3 sequence: CASSEGATGTDTQYF. The CDR3 DNA reads as TGTGCCAGCAGTGAAGGGGCTACCGGCACAGATACGCAGTATTTT.

This clone was observed a single time. The chain carries TRBV7-2 and TRBJ1-3; D gene uncertain. V lost 1 base, J lost 2 bases, and 6 bases lay in between. The CDR3 spans 14 residues. Germline V lookup: CDR1 SGHTA, CDR2 FQGNSA. The CDR3 protein is CASSLESTGNTIYF. The CDR3 bases are TGTGCCAGCAGCTTAGAATCCACTGGAAACACCATATATTTT.